This T cell receptor beta chain appears in the sequencing data of a study of T-cell reconstitution after alpha-beta-depleted transplantation in children. General study findings and limits: Newly generated T cells supplied most T-cell counts and diversity one year post-transplant. Recipient T cells and thymic progenitors that survived were the source of the high TCRbeta diversity seen at day 60 in some patients. Alpha-beta T cells present about two months after transplant were reported to originate from several hundred expanded graft clones.

This clonotype was found many times. Its specificity is not known. The V segment lost 5 bases and the J segment 6 bases; nucleotides outside the gene matches: 5. The CDR3 runs to 14 residues. Construction of the TCRbeta library involved unique molecular identifiers. TCRdb redid the calling of the PCR reads with MiXCR, one entry per CDR3 protein. The profile covers about 870,000 distinct CDR3 sequences, with roughly 16% appearing a single time and roughly 5% taken by the ten largest. This sequence originates from a male patient younger than 18 who had a stem cell transplant for acute lymphoblastic leukemia, so the T cells may come from the graft donor. The source material was PBMCs, mostly from graft donor cells, sampled 360 days after TCRalphabeta/CD19-depleted stem cell transplant. The rearrangement links TRBV12-3 or TRBV12-4 to TRBJ2-3, with 10 bases aligning to TRBD2. DNA of the CDR3: TGTGCCAGCAGTCCACAGCGGGGGGGGGATACGCAGTATTTT. Protein sequence: CASSPQRGGDTQYF.